Following are 12 T cell receptor beta chains from one sample sequenced in a study of blood T cell repertoires in COVID-19. Generated by immunoSEQ multiplex PCR, the TCRdb table keeps only in-frame clones and is missing some. The sample lists about 150,000 clones, around 85% occurring once. Specimen: peripheral blood. These receptor sequences come from a human donor in a cohort sampled during active COVID-19.

The chain carries TRBV28 and TRBJ2-2; 15 bases agree with TRBD2. Germline loops: CDR1 MDHEN, CDR2 SYDVKM. This CDR3 has 17 residues. With 6 bases clipped from V and 5 bases from J, the junction kept 7 bases outside the gene matches. The CDR3 region has the DNA TGTGCCAGCAGCAGGACTAGCGGGGGGGCTGGAACCGGGGAGCTGTTTTTT. Amino acid sequence: CASSRTSGGAGTGELFF.

The V gene is TRBV27, the J gene TRBJ2-3; D is possibly TRBD1 (8 bases). The CDR3 length is 17 residues. V was pared by 8 bases and J by 8 bases, with 29 bases between. Germline CDR1 reads MNHEY; CDR2 reads SMNVEV (reference sequence). The CDR3: CASPPPPIQGGMGTQYF. The CDR3 nucleotides read TGTGCCAGCCCACCCCCACCAATACAGGGGGGGATGGGTACGCAGTATTTT.

V gene TRBV6-1 combines with J gene TRBJ2-7, with D perhaps TRBD1 (6 bases). Germline-derived CDR1 and CDR2 are MNHNS and SASEGT. The V and J ends lost 3 bases and 3 bases respectively, with 12 bases between them. This CDR3 region has 14 residues. The CDR3 nucleotides read TGTGCCAGCAGTGACCGGGACAACCACTACGAGCAGTACTTC. Translation gives CASSDRDNHYEQYF.

The chain recombines TRBV28 with TRBJ1-1; D is ambiguous. Germline loops: CDR1 MDHEN, CDR2 SYDVKM. The CDR3 spans 15 residues. The V gene lost 2 bases and the J gene lost 0 bases, with 10 bases spanning the gap. For the CDR3, the DNA is TGTGCCAGCAGTTTACCGACCGGGATGAACACTGAAGCTTTCTTT. Translation: CASSLPTGMNTEAFF.

The chain combines TRBV7-9 with TRBJ2-3, with 14 positions matching TRBD2. The CDR3 is 16 residues long. Losses at the gene ends were 4 bases for V and 5 bases for J; bases not matched to a gene: 5. CDR1 SEHNR and CDR2 FQNEAQ come from the germline V gene (reference sequence). This CDR3 is CASSWGLAGDGDTQYF. The DNA of the CDR3 is TGTGCCAGCAGCTGGGGACTAGCGGGAGATGGAGATACGCAGTATTTT. The complete variable domain, with remaining parts taken from reference TRBV7-9 and TRBJ2-3, reads DTGVSQNPRHKITKRGQNVTFRCDPISEHNRLYWYRQTLGQGPEFLTYFQNEAQLEKSRLLSDRFSAERPKGSFSTLEIQRTEQGDSAMYLCASSWGLAGDGDTQYFGPGTRLTVL.

The chain has TRBV27 and TRBJ2-7; D unresolved. In germline, CDR1 is MNHEY, CDR2 SMNVEV (reference sequence). The CDR3 is 14 amino acids. With 2 bases removed from V and 2 bases from J, the gap between germline ends came to 10 bases. CDR3 in amino acids: CASSLVKKPYEQYF. Here the CDR3 DNA reads TGTGCCAGCAGTTTAGTTAAAAAGCCCTACGAGCAGTACTTC.

Only a few counts were recorded for this clone. The CDR3 reads CASSLKLTTEAFF. The CDR3 DNA follows: TGTGCCAGCAGTTTGAAGTTAACTACTGAAGCTTTCTTT. The V and J genes are TRBV25-1 and TRBJ1-1; D is unresolved. Germline lookup yields CDR1 MGHDK and CDR2 SYGVNS. CDR3 length: 13 residues. Trimming removed 5 bases at V and 5 bases at J, with 12 bases between.

The chain combines TRBV13 with TRBJ2-7; 9 bases are shared with TRBD2. Unmatched junction bases numbered 15, after V lost 6 bases and J lost 9 bases. The germline gives CDR1 PRHDT, CDR2 FYEKMQ (reference sequence). This CDR3 has 15 amino acids. CDR3 nucleotides: TGTGCCAGCAGATCCAGCGGGGTAGCGGGAGTGGCGCAGTACTTC. It codes for CASRSSGVAGVAQYF. The entire variable domain, with the rest obtained from reference TRBV13 and TRBJ2-7, is as follows: AAGVIQSPRHLIKEKRETATLKCYPIPRHDTVYWYQQGPGQDPQFLISFYEKMQSDKGSIPDRFSAQQFSDYHSELNMSSLELGDSALYFCASRSSGVAGVAQYFGPGTRLTVT.

The chain couples TRBV10-3 to TRBJ1-1; 8 bases align to TRBD1. In germline, CDR1 is ENHRY, CDR2 SYGVKD. Losses at the gene ends were 0 bases for V and 6 bases for J; bases not matched to a gene: 6. The CDR3 contains 15 residues. The CDR3 here is CAISESNRGVAEAFF. The CDR3 DNA reads TGTGCCATCAGTGAGTCGAACAGGGGGGTTGCTGAAGCTTTCTTT.

J is TRBJ2-7 and V is TRBV30; 8 nucleotides match TRBD2. The germline V gene encodes CDR1 GTSNPN and CDR2 SVGIG (reference sequence). With V trimmed by 8 bases and J by 2 bases, 11 bases remained unmatched. The CDR3 runs 14 residues. The CDR3 DNA is TGTGCCCGTAACAGCGGGAGCCCCCCCTACGAGCAGTACTTC. It specifies CARNSGSPPYEQYF.

In DNA, the CDR3 is TGTGCCAGTAGTATAGCCGCGAGCTTTGAAGCTTTCTTT. Amino acid sequence: CASSIAASFEAFF. This chain uses TRBV19 with TRBJ1-1; D remains ambiguous. CDR1 is LNHDA and CDR2 is SQIVND in the germline V gene (reference sequence). The V end was cut by 1 base, the J end by 7 bases, with 10 bases between. The CDR3 spans 13 residues.

This clone has a single count. The chain joins TRBV19 to TRBJ2-7; 11 bases map to TRBD1. V lost 6 bases to trimming and J lost 2 bases; unmatched junction nucleotides: 6. This CDR3 contains 15 residues. The germline V gene has CDR1 LNHDA and CDR2 SQIVND (reference sequence). CDR3 residues: CASSAAGQGAYEQYF. The CDR3 DNA reads as TGTGCCAGTAGCGCGGCGGGACAGGGGGCCTACGAGCAGTACTTC.